Below are 5 T cell receptor beta chains sequenced from a single sample in a study of blood T cells in healthy people across ages. Next came a second PCR, run for about 6 to 11 cycles, which used a sample-barcoded 5' primer along with a J-beta primer mix. TCRdb re-derived calls from the 5' RACE reads in MiXCR, one entry per CDR3 protein. There are about 830,000 distinct CDR3 sequences in the sample; 58% occur only once, and approximately 23% lies in the top ten. The sample taken for sequencing was blood. The receptors originated from a young man in good health.

Only one count was recorded for this clonotype. The chain couples TRBV30 to TRBJ1-6; D call uncertain. V was cut by 6 bases and J by 0 bases, with 9 bases left in between. The germline gives CDR1 GTSNPN, CDR2 SVGIG (reference sequence). The CDR3 is 14 amino acids. The CDR3 DNA sequence: TGTGCCTGCAAAAGGAGCTCCTATAATTCACCCCTCCACTTT. Translating it yields CACKRSSYNSPLHF.

The V call is TRBV10-3, the J call TRBJ2-2, with 8 positions matching TRBD1. Germline CDR1 and CDR2: ENHRY and SYGVKD. The CDR3 contains 16 residues. V lost 4 bases and J lost 7; bases outside the gene matches: 11. The CDR3 spells CAISGRTGTIDGELFF. CDR3 DNA: TGTGCCATCAGTGGGAGGACAGGGACCATTGACGGGGAGCTGTTTTTT.

This sequence joins TRBV20-1 and TRBJ2-7; 7 nucleotides align to TRBD2. CDR3 length: 13 residues. The V gene's germline CDR1 is DFQATT and CDR2 SNEGSKA (reference sequence). Germline trimming cut 5 bases from V and 7 bases from J; bases unmatched to any gene: 11. The CDR3 nucleotides are TGCAGTGCTGGACTAGGAGTTTACAATGAGCAGTACTTC. Protein: CSAGLGVYNEQYF.

The rearrangement joins TRBV4-2 to TRBJ2-7; 11 positions match TRBD2. Per the germline V gene, CDR1 is LGHNA and CDR2 is YNFKEQ. V trimming: 5 bases; J trimming: 1 base; junction bases outside the gene matches: 4. This CDR3 has 15 residues. CDR3 nucleotide sequence: TGTGCCAGCAGCATTAGCGGGAGGGTATCCTACGAGCAGTACTTC. Its protein is CASSISGRVSYEQYF.

The rearrangement links TRBV3-1 to TRBJ2-2; 9 bases fit TRBD2. Per the germline V gene, CDR1 is LGHDT and CDR2 is YNNKEL (reference sequence). This CDR3 has 16 amino acids. The junction had 7 bases not matched to a gene; V was cut back by 1 base and J by 7 bases. CDR3 amino acids: CASSQGVAGDVGELFF. The CDR3 nucleotides are TGTGCCAGCAGCCAAGGGGTAGCGGGAGACGTCGGGGAGCTGTTTTTT.